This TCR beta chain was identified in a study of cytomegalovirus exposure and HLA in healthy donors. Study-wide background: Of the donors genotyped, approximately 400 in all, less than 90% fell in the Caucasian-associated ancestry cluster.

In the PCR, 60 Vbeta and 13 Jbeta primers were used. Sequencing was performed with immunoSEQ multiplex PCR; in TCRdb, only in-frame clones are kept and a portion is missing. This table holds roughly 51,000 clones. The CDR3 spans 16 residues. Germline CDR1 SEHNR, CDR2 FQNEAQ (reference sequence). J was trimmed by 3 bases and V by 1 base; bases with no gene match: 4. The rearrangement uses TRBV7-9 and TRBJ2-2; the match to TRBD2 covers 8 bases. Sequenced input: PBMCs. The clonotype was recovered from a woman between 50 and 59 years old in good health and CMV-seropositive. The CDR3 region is CASSLGTSQDTGELFF. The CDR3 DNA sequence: TGTGCCAGCAGCTTAGGGACTAGCCAGGACACCGGGGAGCTGTTTTTT.